The 6 T cell receptor beta chains below all came from one sample that was sequenced in a study of blood T cell repertoires in COVID-19. Repertoires were generated with immunoSEQ multiplex PCR, while TCRdb's copy carries only in-frame clones and drops some. The data hold more than 85,000 clones, with more than 65% observed a single time. Source material: peripheral blood. The receptors were sampled from a man aged 55 to 70 with acute or convalescent COVID-19.

The rearrangement joins TRBV11-2 to TRBJ1-4, with 10 nucleotides matching TRBD1. V lost 1 base to trimming and J lost 9 bases; unmatched junction nucleotides: 2. Germline loops: CDR1 SGHAT, CDR2 FQNNGV. The CDR3 contains 14 residues. CDR3 region: CASSLGQGAKKLFF. The DNA for the CDR3 is TGTGCCAGCAGCTTAGGACAGGGGGCGAAAAAACTGTTTTTT.

The rearrangement uses TRBV12-3 or TRBV12-4 and TRBJ2-3; D is ambiguous. The CDR3 has 13 residues. Trimming took 6 bases from V and 1 from J, leaving 8 bases between them. This CDR3 reads CASSPRGTDTQYF. In nucleotides, the CDR3 is TGTGCCAGCAGCCCCCGGGGCACAGATACGCAGTATTTT.

The genes are TRBV7-8 and TRBJ2-3, with 12 bases lining up with TRBD2. V lost 4 bases, J lost 2 bases, and 19 bases stayed unmatched. The length of the CDR3 is 21 residues. Germline values: CDR1 SGHVS, CDR2 FQNEAQ. The CDR3 spells CASSSPMERPSGGGPTDTQYF. The CDR3 DNA sequence: TGTGCCAGCAGCTCGCCTATGGAGCGTCCTAGCGGGGGGGGCCCCACAGATACGCAGTATTTT.

The chain joins TRBV7-3 to TRBJ1-5; D is unclear. Trimming cost V 2 bases and J 4 bases, with 12 bases left between them. The CDR3 length is 15 residues. Looked up from germline, CDR1 is SGHTA and CDR2 is FQGTGA. CDR3 sequence (DNA): TGTGCCAGCAGCTTATTTCCGGGAAGGAATCAGCCCCAGCATTTT. Protein: CASSLFPGRNQPQHF.

The chain employs TRBV4-2 and TRBJ2-6, with a possible D match to TRBD1 (5 bases). Between the trimmed V and J ends, which lost 3 bases and 2 bases, there was a span of 11 bases. There are 16 residues in the CDR3. Per germline, CDR1 LGHNA and CDR2 YNFKEQ. CDR3 protein: CASSQEQAAGANVLTF. In DNA form, the CDR3 reads TGTGCCAGCAGCCAGGAACAGGCCGCTGGGGCCAACGTCCTGACTTTC.

The gene calls are TRBV28 and TRBJ1-5; D not certain. CDR1 and CDR2 (germline): MDHEN, SYDVKM. V was clipped by 2 bases and J by 9 bases, with 8 bases between them. The CDR3 spans 12 residues. CDR3: CASSLDPGPQHF. In DNA form, the CDR3 reads TGTGCCAGCAGTTTAGACCCAGGGCCCCAGCATTTT.